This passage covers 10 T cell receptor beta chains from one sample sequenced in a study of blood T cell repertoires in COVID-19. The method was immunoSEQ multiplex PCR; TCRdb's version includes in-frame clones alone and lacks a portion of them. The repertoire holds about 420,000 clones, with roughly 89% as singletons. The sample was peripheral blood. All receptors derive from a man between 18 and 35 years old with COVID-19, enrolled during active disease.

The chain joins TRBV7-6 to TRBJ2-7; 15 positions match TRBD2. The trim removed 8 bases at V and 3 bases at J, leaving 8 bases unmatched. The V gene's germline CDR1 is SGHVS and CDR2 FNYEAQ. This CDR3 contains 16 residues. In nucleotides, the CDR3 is TGTGCCAGCTCCCGGACTAGCGGGGGGGATCGCTACGAGCAGTACTTC. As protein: CASSRTSGGDRYEQYF.

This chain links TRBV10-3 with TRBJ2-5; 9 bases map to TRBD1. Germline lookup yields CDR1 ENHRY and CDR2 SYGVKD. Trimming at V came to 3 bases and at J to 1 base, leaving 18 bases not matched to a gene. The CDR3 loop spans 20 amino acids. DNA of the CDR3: TGTGCCATCAGTGACGCCGGGACAGGGAGTAAGAGGGCTATCCAAGAGACCCAGTACTTC. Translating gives CAISDAGTGSKRAIQETQYF.

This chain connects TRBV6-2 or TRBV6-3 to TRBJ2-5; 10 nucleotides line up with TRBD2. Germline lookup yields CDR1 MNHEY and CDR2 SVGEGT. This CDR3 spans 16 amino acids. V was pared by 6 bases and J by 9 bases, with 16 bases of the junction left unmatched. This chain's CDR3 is CASSPGGAGGPRAQYF. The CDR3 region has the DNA TGTGCCAGCAGCCCCGGGGGAGCGGGAGGGCCCCGGGCCCAGTACTTC.

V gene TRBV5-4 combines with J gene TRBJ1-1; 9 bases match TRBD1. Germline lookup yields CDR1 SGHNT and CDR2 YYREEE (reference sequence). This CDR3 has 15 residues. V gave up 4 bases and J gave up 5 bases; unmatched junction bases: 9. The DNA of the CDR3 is TGTGCCAGCAGCGAGGACAGGGGACGAGAAACTGAAGCTTTCTTT. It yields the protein CASSEDRGRETEAFF.

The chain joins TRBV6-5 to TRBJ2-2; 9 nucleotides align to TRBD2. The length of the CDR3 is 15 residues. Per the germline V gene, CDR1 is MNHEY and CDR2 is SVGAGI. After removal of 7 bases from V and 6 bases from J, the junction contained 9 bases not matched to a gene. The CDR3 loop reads CASIPAGGHPGELFF. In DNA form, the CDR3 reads TGTGCCAGCATACCAGCGGGGGGCCACCCCGGGGAGCTGTTTTTT.

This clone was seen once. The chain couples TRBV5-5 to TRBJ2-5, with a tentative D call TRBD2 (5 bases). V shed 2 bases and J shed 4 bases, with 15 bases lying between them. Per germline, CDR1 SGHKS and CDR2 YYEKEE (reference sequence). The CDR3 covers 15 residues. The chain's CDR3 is CASSFGGTSGETQYF. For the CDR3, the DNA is TGTGCCAGCAGCTTCGGAGGCACATCGGGAGAGACCCAGTACTTC. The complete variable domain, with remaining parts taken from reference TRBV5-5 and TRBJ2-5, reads DAGVTQSPTHLIKTRGQQVTLRCSPISGHKSVSWYQQVLGQGPQFIFQYYEKEERGRGNFPDRFSARQFPNYSSELNVNALLLGDSALYLCASSFGGTSGETQYFGPGTRLLVL.

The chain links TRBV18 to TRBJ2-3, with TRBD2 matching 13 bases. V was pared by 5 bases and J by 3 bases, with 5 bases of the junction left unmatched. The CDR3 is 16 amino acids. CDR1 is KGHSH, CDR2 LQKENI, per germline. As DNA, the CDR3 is TGTGCCAGCTCATTGGGACTAGCGGGGAAAACAGATACGCAGTATTTT. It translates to CASSLGLAGKTDTQYF.

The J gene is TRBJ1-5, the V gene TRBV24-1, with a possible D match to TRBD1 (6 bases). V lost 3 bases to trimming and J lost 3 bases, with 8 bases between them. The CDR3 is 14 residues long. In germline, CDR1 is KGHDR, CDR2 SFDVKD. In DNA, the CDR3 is TGTGCCACCAGTGATGGACAGTTCAATCAGCCCCAGCATTTT. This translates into CATSDGQFNQPQHF.

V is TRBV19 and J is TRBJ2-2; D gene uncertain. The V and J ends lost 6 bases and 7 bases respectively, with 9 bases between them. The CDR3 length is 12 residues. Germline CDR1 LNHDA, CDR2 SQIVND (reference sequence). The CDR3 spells CASSPVNGELFF. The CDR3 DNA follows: TGTGCCAGTAGCCCAGTGAACGGGGAGCTGTTTTTT.

The DNA for the CDR3 is TGTGCCACCAGTGATTTGCAGTCACCCAAAGTGGATGAGCAGTTCTTC. Translating gives CATSDLQSPKVDEQFF. The V and J genes are TRBV24-1 and TRBJ2-1; D unresolved. Germline loops: CDR1 KGHDR, CDR2 SFDVKD. V was shortened by 0 bases and J by 8 bases, with 16 bases between the two germline ends. The CDR3 sequence is 16 residues long.